The present T cell receptor (beta chain) was sequenced within a study of T cells in Graves' hyperthyroidism and ophthalmopathy. RNA transcripts gave rise to amplified TCR beta CDR3 regions. A set of HTBI primers served as the primers for a first-round RT-PCR of the TCR CDR3. TCRdb passed the multiplex PCR reads through MiXCR, listing each CDR3 protein once. The sample records a few hundred thousand distinct CDR3 sequences, over 10% being singletons. The CDR3 is made up of 14 amino acids. Trimming took off 6 bases at V and 8 bases at J, with 16 bases between the two ends. This clonotype has at least ten counts.

The J gene is TRBJ1-4, the V gene TRBV12-3 or TRBV12-4, with D tentatively TRBD1 (6 bases). The sequenced sample consisted of blood. This clonotype was obtained from a young woman with Graves' hyperthyroidism. The chain's CDR3 is CASRRQDTAEKLFF. The CDR3 nucleotides are TGTGCCAGCAGACGACAGGACACAGCAGAAAAACTGTTTTTT.